The source of this T cell receptor (beta chain) is a study of blood T cell repertoires in COVID-19. Background on the study: Sites across the United States, Italy and Spain contributed samples from acute and convalescent COVID-19. From T cells, B-cell-depleted T cells, or PBMCs came the material, which was cDNA or gDNA.

As handled by the study authors: Estimation of nucleated cell counts was performed using reference gene primer amplification. The table came from immunoSEQ multiplex PCR; TCRdb's copy has only in-frame clones and leaves some out. V and J calls plus clone size are reproduced from that table; the DNA served to infer D and trimming. The data hold roughly 43,000 clones, with roughly 82% observed a single time. This CDR3 is built from 14 residues. Trimming took off 2 bases at V and 10 bases at J, with 12 bases between the two ends. Germline CDR1 LGHDT, CDR2 YNNKEL (reference sequence). The rearrangement links TRBV3-1 (or the pseudogene TRBV3-2) to TRBJ1-6; D is possibly TRBD1 (6 bases). The sequenced sample was peripheral blood. The source is a woman between 55 and 75 years old with acute or convalescent COVID-19. CDR3 in amino acids: CASSQTGKKSPLHF. The CDR3 coding sequence is TGTGCCAGCAGCCAAACAGGGAAGAAATCACCCCTCCACTTT.